This entry is about one TCR beta chain. The antigen is undetermined. A much more abundant neighbour one base away suggests this may be a read error. This entry comes from a study of human T cells and chemical hapten exposure. Turning to the study itself: Upper back patch tests used 0.01% DPC, scored after 6 days.

Sample time point: patch test 2, 6 weeks after DPC sensitization. As to treatment: therapeutic diphenylcyclopropenone sensitization with weekly scalp DPC. Findings and limits, study-wide: All donors were alopecia patients, so their immunity may differ from that of healthy people.

This CDR3 region has 13 residues. Germline V gene lookup returns CDR1 SEHNR and CDR2 FQNEAQ (reference sequence). The V end lost 4 bases, the J end lost 4 bases, and 10 bases lay between the germline ends. TCRdb independently ran MiXCR on the RACE reads; one entry per CDR3 protein. The table records about 110,000 distinct CDR3 sequences, approximately 8.8% of them present only once. The chain recombines TRBV7-9 with TRBJ1-1; no clear D gene. Here the sequenced sample was whole blood, taken in connection with sensitization to the hapten diphenylcyclopropenone (DPC). The sequence was collected from a woman aged 40 to 50 with alopecia areata. Some clones in this sample may be carry-over from other donors' samples. This chain's CDR3 is CASSSQLCTEAFF. The DNA of the CDR3 is TGTGCCAGCAGCTCTCAGTTGTGCACTGAAGCTTTCTTT.